One and the same sample provided the 13 T cell receptor beta chains below, sequenced in a study of blood T cells in healthy people across ages. Using a J-beta primer mix together with a sample-barcoded 5' primer, a second PCR was run for roughly 6 to 11 cycles. TCRdb passed the 5' RACE reads through MiXCR, listing each CDR3 protein once. Of 1.2 million to 1.5 million distinct CDR3 sequences in the sample, about 40% were seen once. Sequencing was performed on blood. The receptors were sampled from a woman in her late teens or twenties in good health.

In its sample, this clonotype was seen a few times. This rearrangement joins TRBV6-6 to TRBJ2-1, with a weak D call TRBD2 (6 bases). CDR1 MNHNY and CDR2 SVGAGI come from the germline V gene (reference sequence). The CDR3 loop spans 14 amino acids. V was trimmed by 6 bases and J by 10 bases, leaving 19 bases between them. The CDR3 DNA reads as TGTGCCAGCAGCAGCGGGCCTCTTCCGGCGGAGCAGTTCTTC. The encoded protein is CASSSGPLPAEQFF.

J is TRBJ2-1 and V is TRBV10-2; TRBD2 aligns across 14 bases. The CDR3 consists of 17 residues. Trimming removed 6 bases from V and 1 base from J; junction bases left unmatched: 5. The germline V gene encodes CDR1 WSHSY and CDR2 SAAADI. The CDR3 protein is CASRPTSGRGSYNEQFF. DNA for the CDR3: TGCGCCAGCAGGCCGACTAGCGGGAGGGGTTCCTACAATGAGCAGTTCTTC.

A few counts support this clonotype. V gene TRBV20-1 combines with J gene TRBJ2-5, with D possibly being TRBD1 (5 bases). Germline V gene lookup returns CDR1 DFQATT and CDR2 SNEGSKA (reference sequence). Trimming took 6 bases from V and 5 from J, leaving 16 bases between them. The CDR3 has 13 amino acids. This CDR3 is CSAPPGSGETQYF. CDR3 coding DNA: TGCAGTGCCCCCCCTGGGTCAGGGGAGACCCAGTACTTC.

The gene calls are TRBV7-9 and TRBJ2-5; 13 nucleotides align to TRBD2. The CDR3 has 16 amino acids. The germline gives CDR1 SEHNR, CDR2 FQNEAQ (reference sequence). The trim removed 5 bases at V and 2 bases at J, leaving 5 bases unmatched. The CDR3 is CASSPTSGGVQETQYF. The CDR3 DNA sequence: TGTGCCAGCAGCCCTACTAGCGGGGGGGTTCAAGAGACCCAGTACTTC.

This clonotype was seen more than once but under ten times. The chain joins TRBV9 to TRBJ2-3, with 8 bases aligning to TRBD2. The germline CDR1 and CDR2 sequences are SGDLS and YYNGEE. The CDR3 runs to 16 residues. J was trimmed by 7 bases and V by 3 bases; bases with no gene match: 13. DNA for the CDR3: TGTGCCAGCAGCGCTCCTTCTAGCGGGCTCGCTAATACGCAGTATTTT. Translation: CASSAPSSGLANTQYF.

Note on this clonotype: A much larger clone lies one base from this, so it may be a read error. The rearrangement uses TRBV29-1 and TRBJ2-1, with 8 positions matching TRBD1. With 8 bases clipped from V and 8 bases from J, the junction kept 11 bases outside the gene matches. Germline lookup yields CDR1 SQVTM and CDR2 ANQGSEA. The CDR3 is 13 residues long. This CDR3 is CSISPGGSYEQFF. DNA of the CDR3: TGCAGCATTTCTCCAGGGGGCAGCTATGAGCAGTTCTTC.

This clonotype was seen a few times. V and J are TRBV20-1 and TRBJ2-3, with 8 bases matching TRBD2. V gave up 0 bases and J gave up 2 bases; unmatched junction bases: 4. The CDR3 consists of 15 residues. CDR1 and CDR2 (germline): DFQATT, SNEGSKA (reference sequence). The CDR3 here is CSARDWRGDTDTQYF. In DNA, the CDR3 is TGCAGTGCTAGAGATTGGCGGGGGGACACAGATACGCAGTATTTT.

In nucleotides, the CDR3 is TGCAGCGTTATAGCACCGGCCTCCTACGAGCAGTACTTC. Translating gives CSVIAPASYEQYF. V usage is TRBV29-1 and J usage is TRBJ2-7; no definite D call. From germline, CDR1 is SQVTM and CDR2 ANQGSEA. The CDR3 runs to 13 residues. V gave up 5 bases and J gave up 0 bases, with 11 bases separating them.

The chain employs TRBV9 and TRBJ2-1; 10 positions match TRBD2. Germline V gene lookup returns CDR1 SGDLS and CDR2 YYNGEE. This CDR3 contains 15 residues. The junction had 4 bases not matched to a gene; V was cut back by 0 bases and J by 7 bases. This CDR3 reads CASSVATSGVNEQFF. CDR3 in DNA: TGTGCCAGCAGCGTAGCAACTAGCGGGGTGAATGAGCAGTTCTTC.

This clonotype was seen only a few times. J is TRBJ2-2 and V is TRBV6-1; D perhaps matches TRBD1 (6 bases). The CDR3 is 15 amino acids. Trimming took 5 bases from V and 4 from J, leaving 14 bases between them. Germline-derived CDR1 and CDR2 are MNHNS and SASEGT. In DNA, the CDR3 is TGTGCCAGCAGTCGACAGGAATTGGGCACCGGGGAGCTGTTTTTT. This encodes CASSRQELGTGELFF.

The V gene is TRBV12-3 or TRBV12-4, the J gene TRBJ2-5; 12 bases align to TRBD2. The CDR3 loop spans 15 amino acids. V shed 10 bases and J 2 bases; nucleotides not matched to a gene: 8. The CDR3 reads CAIRFGTSGQETQYF. The CDR3 DNA reads TGTGCCATCAGATTTGGGACTAGCGGGCAAGAGACCCAGTACTTC.

This chain links TRBV5-6 with TRBJ2-1, with 14 bases fitting TRBD2. Losses at the gene ends were 4 bases for V and 9 bases for J; bases not matched to a gene: 3. CDR1 SGHDT and CDR2 YYEEEE come from the germline V gene. The length of the CDR3 is 14 residues. CDR3 DNA: TGTGCCAGCAGCGTAGGACTAGCGGGGGGTGAGCAGTTCTTC. Translation: CASSVGLAGGEQFF.

The chain is built from TRBV20-1 and TRBJ2-3; possible D gene TRBD1, 6 bases. The germline V gene encodes CDR1 DFQATT and CDR2 SNEGSKA (reference sequence). Trimming took off 3 bases at V and 3 bases at J, with 13 bases between the two ends. The CDR3 length is 14 residues. Written as DNA, the CDR3 is TGCAGTGCTAGCCATGGACAGTTAACAGATACGCAGTATTTT. Translated, it gives CSASHGQLTDTQYF.